Listed below are T cell receptor beta chains from one sample, sequenced in a study of response to subunit inactivated influenza vaccine. TCRdb itself ran the RT-PCR reads through MiXCR, one entry per CDR3 protein. The sample gives 630,000 or so distinct CDR3 sequences, roughly 14% of which show up once; around 10% is in the top ten. Material: PBMCs from blood, obtained about 13 days after vaccination. The receptor source for this set is a man over 45 who received an inactivated influenza vaccine. Both conserved end residues are part of each CDR3. Fields, in order: J gene, clone size, D gene, V gene, CDR3 protein, CDR3 DNA. The D gene is left open where the match is weak. Rows give clone size only sometimes, using once, few, many, or a class for an expanded clone.

TRBJ1-2	.	.	TRBV20-1	CSAREGRRRVDRHTF	TGCAGTGCTAGAGAGGGGAGACGGCGGGTTGATCGCCACACCTTC
TRBJ2-1	many	.	TRBV5-1	CASAGMNNEQFF	TGCGCCAGCGCTGGAATGAACAATGAGCAGTTCTTC
TRBJ2-3	.	TRBD1	TRBV5-1	CASSLMGQGYADTQYF	TGCGCCAGCAGCTTGATGGGACAGGGTTATGCAGATACGCAGTATTTT
TRBJ1-4	.	TRBD1	TRBV12-3/TRBV12-4	CASSRDRDGEKLFF	TGTGCCAGCAGCCGAGACAGGGATGGGGAAAAACTGTTTTTT
TRBJ2-4	.	TRBD1	TRBV4-2	CASSPGTGRYIQYF	TGTGCCAGCAGCCCTGGGACAGGGAGGTACATTCAGTACTTC
TRBJ2-1	.	.	TRBV19	CASSQAVISYNEQFF	TGTGCCAGTAGCCAAGCGGTCATCTCCTACAATGAGCAGTTCTTC
TRBJ2-1	.	.	TRBV7-3	CASSWAQGSYNEQFF	TGTGCCAGCAGCTGGGCGCAGGGGTCCTACAATGAGCAGTTCTTC
TRBJ2-7	few	.	TRBV20-1	CSAISGGWYEQYF	TGCAGTGCTATTAGCGGAGGTTGGTACGAGCAGTACTTC
TRBJ1-1	few	.	TRBV6-2/TRBV6-3	CASSYYGDTEAFF	TGTGCCAGCAGTTATTATGGGGACACTGAAGCTTTCTTT
TRBJ1-1	.	TRBD1	TRBV7-2	CASSLMGVGGSEAFF	TGTGCCAGCAGCTTAATGGGTGTAGGGGGCTCTGAAGCTTTCTTT
TRBJ1-5	few	.	TRBV20-1	CSANKRGNQPQHF	TGCAGTGCTAACAAAAGGGGGAATCAGCCCCAGCATTTT
TRBJ2-7	once	TRBD1	TRBV20-1	CSARGRTGWYEQYF	TGCAGTGCTAGGGGTCGGACAGGGTGGTACGAGCAGTACTTC
TRBJ2-7	.	.	TRBV28	CASRPSGEKEQYF	TGTGCCAGCAGGCCGTCAGGGGAGAAGGAGCAGTACTTC
TRBJ2-7	.	TRBD1	TRBV10-3	CAISKTGNSYEQYF	TGTGCCATCAGTAAGACAGGGAACTCCTACGAGCAGTACTTC
TRBJ2-1	few	.	TRBV20-1	CSAPGRRDSYNEQFF	TGCAGTGCCCCCGGCCGGCGGGACTCCTACAATGAGCAGTTCTTC
TRBJ2-3	.	TRBD2	TRBV5-1	CASSSGLALSTDTQYF	TGCGCCAGCAGCTCCGGACTAGCACTTAGCACAGATACGCAGTATTTT
TRBJ1-2	.	.	TRBV6-1	CASRLGTANYGYTF	TGTGCCAGTCGCCTAGGGACGGCCAACTATGGCTACACCTTC
TRBJ2-7	few	.	TRBV5-6	CASSPPWTYEQYF	TGTGCCAGCAGCCCCCCGTGGACCTACGAGCAGTACTTC
TRBJ2-3	few	TRBD2	TRBV29-1	CSARAGSTDTQYF	TGCAGCGCTAGAGCGGGGAGCACAGATACGCAGTATTTT
TRBJ2-1	once	.	TRBV15	CATSLERGAGNEQFF	TGTGCCACCAGCCTCGAACGGGGGGCGGGCAATGAGCAGTTCTTC
TRBJ1-5	.	.	TRBV12-3/TRBV12-4	CASSLGRTSGPQHF	TGTGCCAGCAGTTTAGGACGGACCTCGGGGCCCCAGCATTTT
TRBJ2-7	many	.	TRBV29-1	CSVAPGTQGEEQYF	TGCAGCGTCGCCCCGGGGACCCAAGGAGAAGAGCAGTACTTC
TRBJ2-3	.	.	TRBV7-2	CASSLVGGRFTDTQYF	TGTGCCAGCAGCTTAGTTGGGGGGCGCTTCACAGATACGCAGTATTTT
TRBJ1-5	.	TRBD1	TRBV20-1	CSAPTQGRNQPQHF	TGCAGTGCACCTACACAGGGGCGAAATCAGCCCCAGCATTTT
TRBJ2-6	few	.	TRBV12-3/TRBV12-4	CASRHTGSSGANVLTF	TGTGCCAGCAGGCATACAGGGAGCTCTGGGGCCAACGTCCTGACTTTC
TRBJ2-2	few	TRBD2	TRBV28	CASSLFVRTSFRELFF	TGTGCCAGCAGTTTATTCGTAAGGACTAGCTTCAGGGAGCTGTTTTTT
TRBJ2-5	many	.	TRBV11-2	CASSLGVKETQYF	TGTGCCAGCAGCTTAGGCGTGAAAGAGACCCAGTACTTC
TRBJ2-2	many	.	TRBV5-1	CASRRVQGNTGELFF	TGCGCCAGCAGGCGGGTACAGGGGAACACCGGGGAGCTGTTTTTT
TRBJ1-6	.	.	TRBV6-1	CASRRQGTFNSPLHF	TGTGCCAGCAGACGGCAGGGGACCTTTAATTCACCCCTCCACTTT
TRBJ2-1	.	TRBD1	TRBV20-1	CSAMPTGKRDNEQFF	TGCAGTGCTATGCCGACAGGGAAAAGGGACAATGAGCAGTTCTTC
TRBJ2-1	few	TRBD2	TRBV12-3/TRBV12-4	CASSLLLSSGGRYNEQFF	TGTGCCAGCAGTTTGTTATTGTCTAGCGGGGGGCGTTACAATGAGCAGTTCTTC
TRBJ1-2	many	TRBD1	TRBV5-1	CASRHGTGGAINGYTF	TGCGCCAGCAGACATGGGACAGGGGGCGCGATTAATGGCTACACCTTC
TRBJ1-2	.	TRBD1	TRBV7-8	CASTATGGPVGYTF	TGTGCCAGCACCGCGACAGGGGGCCCCGTTGGCTACACCTTC
TRBJ2-7	many	TRBD1	TRBV5-1	CASSLGGQETSYF	TGCGCCAGCAGCTTGGGGGGACAGGAGACATCGTACTTC
TRBJ2-7	.	TRBD2	TRBV20-1	CSARGPSGIYEQYF	TGCAGTGCTAGAGGGCCTAGCGGGATCTACGAGCAGTACTTC
TRBJ2-7	few	.	TRBV7-9	CASSPRYTHEQYF	TGTGCCAGCAGCCCTCGGTACACCCACGAGCAGTACTTC
TRBJ2-1	.	.	TRBV5-1	CASSQPEGSYNEQFF	TGCGCCAGCAGCCAGCCGGAGGGCTCCTACAATGAGCAGTTCTTC
TRBJ2-3	once	.	TRBV12-3/TRBV12-4	CASSFLGTDRAQYF	TGTGCCAGCAGCTTTCTCGGGACGGATAGAGCGCAGTATTTT
TRBJ1-1	.	.	TRBV19	CASRGLQGITNTEAFF	TGTGCCAGTAGAGGATTACAGGGTATCACGAACACTGAAGCTTTCTTT
TRBJ2-5	.	.	TRBV5-6	CASSLWRFDETQYF	TGTGCCAGCAGCTTGTGGAGGTTCGATGAGACCCAGTACTTC
TRBJ2-7	few	TRBD1	TRBV6-5	CASSSSDRATYEQYF	TGTGCCAGCAGTTCTTCCGACAGGGCAACCTACGAGCAGTACTTC
TRBJ2-2	.	TRBD1	TRBV7-2	CASSSRRDREGTGELFF	TGTGCCAGCAGCTCCAGACGGGACAGGGAGGGTACCGGGGAGCTGTTTTTT
TRBJ2-5	.	TRBD2	TRBV7-2	CASSNGGVETQYF	TGTGCCAGCAGCAACGGGGGGGTAGAGACCCAGTACTTC
TRBJ2-1	.	.	TRBV6-2/TRBV6-3	CASRQLGNEQFF	TGTGCCAGCAGACAACTAGGTAACGAGCAGTTCTTC
TRBJ2-1	.	.	TRBV29-1	CSGGQGGIGEQFF	TGCAGCGGGGGACAAGGGGGAATCGGTGAGCAGTTCTTC
TRBJ2-7	few	.	TRBV7-2	CASSLRKYEQYF	TGTGCCAGCAGCCTTCGGAAATACGAGCAGTACTTC
TRBJ2-3	few	.	TRBV20-1	CSARESSYTQYF	TGCAGTGCTAGAGAAAGTTCCTATACGCAGTATTTT
TRBJ1-1	.	.	TRBV20-1	CSASHRRFREAFF	TGCAGTGCTAGTCATCGGCGGTTCCGTGAAGCTTTCTTT
TRBJ2-5	few	.	TRBV27	CASSGWGIGETQYF	TGTGCCAGCAGTGGGTGGGGGATCGGAGAGACCCAGTACTTC
TRBJ1-5	.	.	TRBV28	CASSLGGSRNQPQHF	TGTGCCAGCAGTTTAGGAGGGTCTCGCAATCAGCCCCAGCATTTT
TRBJ2-7	few	TRBD2	TRBV20-1	CSASPGTTYEQYF	TGCAGTGCTAGCCCCGGGACTACCTACGAGCAGTACTTC
TRBJ2-5	.	TRBD2	TRBV7-2	CASSPSPGRAETQYF	TGTGCCAGCAGCCCCTCACCTGGGAGGGCAGAGACCCAGTACTTC
TRBJ1-2	many	.	TRBV20-1	CSATALMGLHGYTF	TGCAGTGCTACCGCTTTAATGGGGCTACATGGCTACACCTTC